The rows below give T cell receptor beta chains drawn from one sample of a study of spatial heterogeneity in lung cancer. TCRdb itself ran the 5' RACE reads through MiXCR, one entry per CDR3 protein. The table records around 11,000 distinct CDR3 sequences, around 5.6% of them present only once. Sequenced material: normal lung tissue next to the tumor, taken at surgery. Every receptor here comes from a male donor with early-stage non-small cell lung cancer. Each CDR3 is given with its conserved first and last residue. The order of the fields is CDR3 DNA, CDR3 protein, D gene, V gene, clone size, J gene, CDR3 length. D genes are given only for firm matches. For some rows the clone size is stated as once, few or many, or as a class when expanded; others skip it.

DNA: TGTGCCAGCAGCTTTTCGGGGGGCCAAGAGACCCAGTACTTC
CDR3: CASSFSGGQETQYF
D: TRBD2
V: TRBV7-6
size: many
J: TRBJ2-5
length: 14

DNA: TGTGCCTGGAGTTCACTAGCGGGAAAAGAGACCCAGTACTTC
CDR3: CAWSSLAGKETQYF
D: TRBD2
V: TRBV30
size: many
J: TRBJ2-5
length: 14

DNA: TGTGCCAGTTCGTCGGGCAGGAACTATGGCTACACCTTC
CDR3: CASSSGRNYGYTF
D: .
V: TRBV19
size: many
J: TRBJ1-2
length: 13

DNA: TGTGCCAGCAGCGCCGAGGACAGGGCCTACGAGCAGTACTTC
CDR3: CASSAEDRAYEQYF
D: TRBD1
V: TRBV11-2
size: many
J: TRBJ2-7
length: 14

DNA: TGTGCCAGCAGCTTACAGAGTGGGAACACTGAAGCTTTCTTT
CDR3: CASSLQSGNTEAFF
D: .
V: TRBV7-9
size: many
J: TRBJ1-1
length: 14

DNA: TGCAGTGCTAGATCTCCCTCATGGGGACTAGCGGGAGTTGTCGATGAGCAGTTCTTC
CDR3: CSARSPSWGLAGVVDEQFF
D: TRBD2
V: TRBV20-1
size: many
J: TRBJ2-1
length: 19

DNA: TGCAGTGCTCGTAACCCTACGACAGGAAACACTGAAGCTTTCTTT
CDR3: CSARNPTTGNTEAFF
D: .
V: TRBV20-1
size: many
J: TRBJ1-1
length: 15

DNA: TGTGCCAGCAGTTTCCAGGGCTCAAAAGAGACCCAGTACTTC
CDR3: CASSFQGSKETQYF
D: .
V: TRBV12-3/TRBV12-4
size: many
J: TRBJ2-5
length: 14

DNA: TGTGCCAGTAGTATAGTGGCAGGGGGCAACGAGCCCCAGCATTTT
CDR3: CASSIVAGGNEPQHF
D: TRBD1
V: TRBV19
size: many
J: TRBJ1-5
length: 15

DNA: TGCGCCAGCACTCGGACTAGCGAGAATGAGCAGTTCTTC
CDR3: CASTRTSENEQFF
D: TRBD2
V: TRBV10-2
size: .
J: TRBJ2-1
length: 13

DNA: TGCGCCAGCAGCACCGATTTAGGGTCCACTGAAGCTTTCTTT
CDR3: CASSTDLGSTEAFF
D: .
V: TRBV5-1
size: .
J: TRBJ1-1
length: 14

DNA: TGTGCCAGCAGCTTGCAGGGGGTCCTCGTCAATGAGCAGTTCTTC
CDR3: CASSLQGVLVNEQFF
D: TRBD1
V: TRBV5-4
size: many
J: TRBJ2-1
length: 15

DNA: TGCAGTGCCCCAACACTGAACACTGAAGCTTTCTTT
CDR3: CSAPTLNTEAFF
D: .
V: TRBV20-1
size: many
J: TRBJ1-1
length: 12

DNA: TGCAGCGTCCCCCTCGAGGGGGGAATCACCTATGGCTACACCTTC
CDR3: CSVPLEGGITYGYTF
D: .
V: TRBV29-1
size: many
J: TRBJ1-2
length: 15

DNA: TGTGCCACCAGTGATTTGCAGGGGGGAGCCGGGGAGCTGTTTTTT
CDR3: CATSDLQGGAGELFF
D: .
V: TRBV24-1
size: medium-sized
J: TRBJ2-2
length: 15

DNA: TGCAGTGCTACAAAACAGGGCGGGGAAAAACTGTTTTTT
CDR3: CSATKQGGEKLFF
D: .
V: TRBV20-1
size: many
J: TRBJ1-4
length: 13

DNA: TGTGCCAGCAGCTTGCAGCCGGTGACCTATGGCTACACCTTC
CDR3: CASSLQPVTYGYTF
D: .
V: TRBV5-5
size: many
J: TRBJ1-2
length: 14

DNA: TGTGCCACCAGCAGAGAAGGACGGCAGAGGAGCTCCTATAATTCACCCCTCCACTTT
CDR3: CATSREGRQRSSYNSPLHF
D: .
V: TRBV15
size: once
J: TRBJ1-6
length: 19

DNA: TGTGCCAGCACTTCCTCCCGGGACAGAGAGCAAGAGACCCAGTACTTC
CDR3: CASTSSRDREQETQYF
D: TRBD1
V: TRBV12-3/TRBV12-4
size: many
J: TRBJ2-5
length: 16

DNA: TGTGCCAGCAGCACCGAAAGGATGGACACTGAAGCTTTCTTT
CDR3: CASSTERMDTEAFF
D: .
V: TRBV5-5
size: many
J: TRBJ1-1
length: 14

DNA: TGTGCCAGCAGTTTGGGAACTGAAGCTTTCTTT
CDR3: CASSLGTEAFF
D: .
V: TRBV6-2/TRBV6-3
size: medium-sized
J: TRBJ1-1
length: 11

DNA: TGCGCCAGCAGCCCTAGCGGGGAAACCGGGGAGCTGTTTTTT
CDR3: CASSPSGETGELFF
D: TRBD2
V: TRBV5-1
size: .
J: TRBJ2-2
length: 14

DNA: TGCAGCGTATTGAACGATGAGCAGTTCTTC
CDR3: CSVLNDEQFF
D: .
V: TRBV29-1
size: many
J: TRBJ2-1
length: 10

DNA: TGCGCCAGCAGCGTGGGACTAGCTCAGACCGGGGAGCTGTTTTTT
CDR3: CASSVGLAQTGELFF
D: TRBD2
V: TRBV5-1
size: many
J: TRBJ2-2
length: 15

DNA: TGTGCCAGCAGGCGACAGGGTTTGAACACTGAAGCTTTCTTT
CDR3: CASRRQGLNTEAFF
D: TRBD1
V: TRBV6-2/TRBV6-3
size: .
J: TRBJ1-1
length: 14

DNA: TGCGCCAGCAGTGTGCGGAGAGGAGAGACCCAGTACTTC
CDR3: CASSVRRGETQYF
D: .
V: TRBV10-2
size: many
J: TRBJ2-5
length: 13

DNA: TGTGCCAGTAGTATAAGGGAAGAGACCCAGTACTTC
CDR3: CASSIREETQYF
D: .
V: TRBV19
size: .
J: TRBJ2-5
length: 12

DNA: TGTGCCAGCAGCTTACGGCGGGGAGGGTATAAAAACATTCAGTACTTC
CDR3: CASSLRRGGYKNIQYF
D: TRBD2
V: TRBV7-2
size: few
J: TRBJ2-4
length: 16

DNA: TGTGCCAGCAGCGTAAGGGGGAGCGCGAACACCGGGGAGCTGTTTTTT
CDR3: CASSVRGSANTGELFF
D: .
V: TRBV5-4
size: few
J: TRBJ2-2
length: 16

DNA: TGTGCCAGCAGCCCGGACACCCTGCTTAATTCACCCCTCCACTTT
CDR3: CASSPDTLLNSPLHF
D: .
V: TRBV5-4
size: many
J: TRBJ1-6
length: 15

DNA: TGCAGTGCTAGACGGACAGGGAACACCGGGGAGCTGTTTTTT
CDR3: CSARRTGNTGELFF
D: TRBD1
V: TRBV20-1
size: many
J: TRBJ2-2
length: 14

DNA: TGTGCCAGCAGCCCCCGACAGGGGGACAATGAGCAGTTCTTC
CDR3: CASSPRQGDNEQFF
D: TRBD1
V: TRBV7-2
size: many
J: TRBJ2-1
length: 14

DNA: TGTGCCAGCAGTTACGAAGGTTATAGCAATCAGCCCCAGCATTTT
CDR3: CASSYEGYSNQPQHF
D: .
V: TRBV6-8
size: few
J: TRBJ1-5
length: 15

DNA: TGTGCCAGCGGGAGCGGGAGTCCCGAGACCCAGTACTTC
CDR3: CASGSGSPETQYF
D: TRBD2
V: TRBV7-2
size: medium-sized
J: TRBJ2-5
length: 13

DNA: TGTGCCAGCAGCTCGGCTTGGGCTTCTGGTAACACCGGGGAGCTGTTTTTT
CDR3: CASSSAWASGNTGELFF
D: .
V: TRBV7-9
size: many
J: TRBJ2-2
length: 17